The 8 T cell receptor beta chains below all came from one sample that was sequenced in a study of blood T cells in healthy people across ages. Primers used in a second PCR of roughly 6 to 11 cycles were a sample-barcoded 5' primer and a J-beta primer mix. TCRdb reprocessed the 5' RACE reads via MiXCR and lists one record per CDR3 protein. The sample contains about 800,000 distinct CDR3 sequences, just under 25% of which appear only once. The same sample was also used in a study of T cells of mothers and their children.

Sequenced input: blood. These receptors were taken from a boy aged 5 to 17 in good health.

The J gene is TRBJ2-7, the V gene TRBV5-1; perhaps TRBD2 as D (6 bases). Per the germline V gene, CDR1 is SGHRS and CDR2 is YFSETQ. The CDR3 runs to 15 residues. V lost 2 bases to trimming and J lost 6 bases, with 18 bases between them. The CDR3 loop reads CASSFRDVGGSEQYF. The CDR3 bases are TGCGCCAGCAGCTTCCGGGACGTTGGAGGGTCCGAGCAGTACTTC.

This clonotype was recorded a few times. The chain carries TRBV29-1 and TRBJ2-3; 7 bases are a match to TRBD1. The CDR3 has 13 residues. J was trimmed by 3 bases and V by 6 bases; bases with no gene match: 6. Per the germline V gene, CDR1 is SQVTM and CDR2 is ANQGSEA. This CDR3 reads CSVAGQATDTQYF. The CDR3 nucleotides are TGCAGCGTCGCTGGACAGGCGACAGATACGCAGTATTTT.

The rearrangement joins TRBV19 to TRBJ1-5, with 9 positions matching TRBD1. This CDR3 has 19 residues. Looked up from germline, CDR1 is LNHDA and CDR2 is SQIVND (reference sequence). J gave up 0 bases and V 3 bases, and 12 bases lay outside the gene matches. CDR3 bases: TGTGCCAGTAGTATCCTCGCCGGGACAGGGACTTATAGCAATCAGCCCCAGCATTTT. This encodes CASSILAGTGTYSNQPQHF. The variable domain in full, with the rest retrieved from reference TRBV19 and TRBJ1-5, is DGGITQSPKYLFRKEGQNVTLSCEQNLNHDAMYWYRQDPGQGLRLIYYSQIVNDFQKGDIAEGYSVSREKKESFPLTVTSAQKNPTAFYLCASSILAGTGTYSNQPQHFGDGTRLSIL.

The chain couples TRBV20-1 to TRBJ2-1, with 12 bases aligning to TRBD2. V shed 3 bases and J 1 base; nucleotides not matched to a gene: 4. Germline loops: CDR1 DFQATT, CDR2 SNEGSKA (reference sequence). The CDR3 is made up of 16 amino acids. The CDR3, as DNA: TGCAGTGCTAGGACTAGCGGGAGCCCGTCCTACAATGAGCAGTTCTTC. Translation gives CSARTSGSPSYNEQFF.

This clonotype turned up a few times. This chain links TRBV4-1 with TRBJ2-5; D is possibly TRBD2 (6 bases). With the DNA end fitting TRBJ2-7 better, the J assignment may be wrong. Germline CDR1 reads MGHRA; CDR2 reads YSYEKL. The CDR3 is 15 residues long. The CDR3 is CASSQVGDFSYEQYF. CDR3 DNA: TGCGCCAGCAGCCAAGTAGGGGACTTCAGCTACGAGCAGTACTTC.

This clonotype occurred a few times. The chain's CDR3 is CSVMNTGELFF. CDR3 DNA: TGCAGCGTAATGAACACCGGGGAGCTGTTTTTT. The J gene is TRBJ2-2, the V gene TRBV29-1; D remains unclear. CDR3 length: 11 amino acids. In germline, CDR1 is SQVTM, CDR2 ANQGSEA. Trimming stripped 6 bases from V and 1 base from J, with 3 bases between.

In its sample, this clonotype was seen a few times. CDR3 loop: CASSYRRGQYNEQFF. Here the CDR3 DNA reads TGTGCCAGCAGCTACCGGCGGGGCCAATACAATGAGCAGTTCTTC. The chain combines TRBV4-2 with TRBJ2-1, with D maybe TRBD2 (6 bases). V gave up 5 bases and J gave up 4 bases, with 15 bases separating them. The length of the CDR3 is 15 residues. Germline CDR1 reads LGHNA; CDR2 reads YNFKEQ.

The chain has TRBV29-1 and TRBJ2-1; no firm D call. This CDR3 comprises 14 residues. The ends were cut back, 5 bases at V and 2 bases at J, with 13 bases in the middle. Germline CDR1 reads SQVTM; CDR2 reads ANQGSEA. CDR3 sequence reads: CSVMPGATYNEQFF. CDR3 nucleotides: TGCAGCGTTATGCCAGGTGCCACCTACAATGAGCAGTTCTTC.